Following are 32 T cell receptor beta chains from one sample sequenced in a study of T cell responses to AZD1222 COVID-19 vaccine. Sequenced by immunoSEQ multiplex PCR; TCRdb stores in-frame clones only, minus some. Among some 83,000 clones listed, over 80% were seen once. Sequenced here: peripheral blood, sampled on day 0 of AZD1222 vaccination. The receptors were sampled from an adult in good health.

The chain combines TRBV7-9 with TRBJ1-5, with 7 bases matching TRBD1. There are 14 residues in the CDR3. V was clipped by 3 bases and J by 4 bases; unmatched bases: 3. The V gene's germline CDR1 is SEHNR and CDR2 FQNEAQ (reference sequence). This CDR3 is CASSFGQANQPQHF. The CDR3 DNA sequence: TGTGCCAGCAGCTTCGGACAGGCGAATCAGCCCCAGCATTTT.

The rearrangement links TRBV6-2 or TRBV6-3 to TRBJ2-5; the D gene is possibly TRBD2 (7 bases). CDR1 and CDR2 (germline): MNHEY, SVGEGT. V was cut by 2 bases and J by 4 bases, with 17 bases left in between. This CDR3 region has 16 residues. For the CDR3, the DNA is TGTGCCAGCAGTTACGCGGGCCCCGGGGGGCCAGAGACCCAGTACTTC. Amino acid sequence: CASSYAGPGGPETQYF.

The chain combines TRBV4-1 with TRBJ1-2; D not resolved. The CDR3 is 16 residues long. CDR1 and CDR2 from the germline V gene are MGHRA and YSYEKL. Trimming shortened V by 2 bases and J by 6 bases, and 19 bases separated the two germline ends. The CDR3 DNA reads as TGCGCCAGCAGCCAACGCCCGGGGATGTCGACCCATGGCTACACCTTC. Translating it yields CASSQRPGMSTHGYTF.

The gene calls are TRBV9 and TRBJ1-3; unclear D gene. Trimming stripped 0 bases from V and 1 base from J, with 11 bases between. Germline loops: CDR1 SGDLS, CDR2 YYNGEE. CDR3 length: 16 residues. CDR3 nucleotide sequence: TGTGCCAGCAGCGTAGAGCTGGAAGGGTCTGGAAACACCATATATTTT. This codes for CASSVELEGSGNTIYF.

The count of this clone is one. J is TRBJ1-1 and V is TRBV18, with 11 bases aligning to TRBD1. J lost 1 base, V lost 5 bases, and 3 bases had no gene match. Germline CDR1 is KGHSH and CDR2 is LQKENI. This CDR3 has 15 residues. CDR3 sequence reads: CASSLGTGGNTEAFF. In nucleotides, the CDR3 is TGTGCCAGCTCATTGGGGACAGGGGGGAACACTGAAGCTTTCTTT.

The chain joins TRBV5-1 to TRBJ1-2, with 7 bases lining up with TRBD1. From germline, CDR1 is SGHRS and CDR2 YFSETQ. There are 14 residues in the CDR3. V was pared by 0 bases and J by 8 bases, with 7 bases of the junction left unmatched. The CDR3 spells CASSLGQGPGGYTF. CDR3 bases: TGCGCCAGCAGCTTGGGACAGGGCCCGGGCGGCTACACCTTC.

This chain joins TRBV29-1 and TRBJ2-2, with 11 bases matching TRBD1. CDR3 length: 16 amino acids. Germline V gene sequence: CDR1 SQVTM, CDR2 ANQGSEA. V dropped 6 bases and J dropped 5; count of bases not matched to a gene: 11. As DNA, the CDR3 is TGCAGCGTGCGGGACAGGGGGACCGGGGGAACCGGGGAGCTGTTTTTT. Amino acids: CSVRDRGTGGTGELFF.

V is TRBV7-8 and J is TRBJ2-7, with a tentative D call TRBD2 (6 bases). Between the trimmed V and J ends, which lost 4 bases and 1 base, there was a span of 14 bases. CDR3 length equals 15 residues. Per the germline V gene, CDR1 is SGHVS and CDR2 is FQNEAQ. DNA of the CDR3: TGTGCCAGCAGCTCCTTTGGAGGGGCTTCCTACGAGCAGTACTTC. Translating gives CASSSFGGASYEQYF.

The rearrangement joins TRBV7-2 to TRBJ1-3, with D uncertain. CDR1 and CDR2 from the germline V gene are SGHTA and FQGNSA. Trimming took 5 bases from V and 0 from J, leaving 14 bases between them. The CDR3 has 16 residues. CDR3 DNA: TGTGCCAGCAGCCCAGAGTTTTACCGCTCTGGAAACACCATATATTTT. This translates into CASSPEFYRSGNTIYF.

The chain has TRBV10-3 and TRBJ1-1; 8 nucleotides line up with TRBD1. Germline trimming cut 5 bases from V and 0 bases from J; bases unmatched to any gene: 2. The CDR3 is 14 residues long. Germline CDR1 reads ENHRY; CDR2 reads SYGVKD. CDR3 region: CAISRQGLNTEAFF. CDR3 nucleotide sequence: TGTGCCATCAGTCGACAGGGGTTGAACACTGAAGCTTTCTTT.

This clone occurred a few times. The chain combines TRBV5-1 with TRBJ2-1; D assignment may be TRBD1 or TRBD2 (5 bases each). V gave up 4 bases and J gave up 5 bases, with 10 bases separating them. Germline V gene sequence: CDR1 SGHRS, CDR2 YFSETQ. The CDR3 is made up of 13 amino acids. The CDR3 loop reads CASSHLGDNEQFF. The CDR3 region has the DNA TGCGCCAGCAGCCATTTGGGGGACAATGAGCAGTTCTTC.

The chain is built from TRBV7-9 and TRBJ1-1; the D is unclear. Trimming stripped 2 bases from V and 3 bases from J, with 10 bases between. From germline, CDR1 is SEHNR and CDR2 FQNEAQ (reference sequence). This CDR3 contains 14 residues. CDR3 sequence (DNA): TGTGCCAGCAGCTTATCGGCGGGATACACTGAAGCTTTCTTT. It is translated as CASSLSAGYTEAFF.

This chain uses TRBV4-3 with TRBJ2-7, with 7 bases matching TRBD2. There are 14 residues in the CDR3. Trimming took 6 bases from V and 1 from J; bases not matched to a gene: 6. Germline V lookup: CDR1 LGHNA, CDR2 YSLEER. Written as DNA, the CDR3 is TGCGCCAGCAGTCGGGGACTACCTTCCTACGAGCAGTACTTC. Translation: CASSRGLPSYEQYF.

In the case of this clone: This sample includes further DNA sequences coding for the same CDR3. The J gene is TRBJ1-5, the V gene TRBV6-5; 7 nucleotides agree with TRBD1. Unmatched junction bases numbered 2, after V lost 3 bases and J lost 3 bases. The CDR3 spans 14 residues. Germline CDR1 MNHEY, CDR2 SVGAGI. CDR3 DNA sequence: TGTGCCAGCAGTTATGACAGGGTCAATCAGCCCCAGCATTTT. Protein: CASSYDRVNQPQHF.

This rearrangement joins TRBV6-5 to TRBJ2-5; 7 nucleotides align to TRBD1. V gave up 6 bases and J gave up 5 bases; unmatched junction bases: 3. The CDR3 totals 12 residues. Germline CDR1 MNHEY, CDR2 SVGAGI. CDR3 loop: CASRGGRETQYF. The CDR3 coding sequence is TGTGCCAGCAGAGGGGGCCGGGAGACCCAGTACTTC.

The chain carries TRBV6-1 and TRBJ2-5, with D possibly TRBD1 on 6 matching bases. Looked up from germline, CDR1 is MNHNS and CDR2 is SASEGT. The CDR3 sequence is 16 residues long. The V end was cut by 1 base, the J end by 5 bases, with 17 bases between. CDR3 DNA: TGTGCCAGCAGTGAAGGCTGGTCAGGGGATTGGGAGACCCAGTACTTC. This sequence encodes CASSEGWSGDWETQYF.

This chain joins TRBV7-2 and TRBJ1-2, with D possibly being TRBD1 (5 bases). This CDR3 is built from 13 residues. The germline V gene has CDR1 SGHTA and CDR2 FQGNSA. The V gene lost 5 bases and the J gene lost 3 bases, with 10 bases spanning the gap. CDR3 DNA sequence: TGTGCCAGCAGCCGGGGCGGGGACTATGGCTACACCTTC. The encoded protein is CASSRGGDYGYTF.

The chain combines TRBV15 with TRBJ1-2; D gene uncertain. In germline, CDR1 is LNHNV, CDR2 YYDKDF (reference sequence). The length of the CDR3 is 12 residues. Trimming took 5 bases from V and 4 from J, leaving 8 bases between them. Written as DNA, the CDR3 is TGTGCCACCAGCTCACGCGGCTATGGCTACACCTTC. Translated: CATSSRGYGYTF.

This clone was picked up one time. The V call is TRBV4-1, the J call TRBJ2-5; possible D gene TRBD1, 5 bases. Trimming cost V 4 bases and J 2 bases, with 11 bases left between them. Germline V gene lookup returns CDR1 MGHRA and CDR2 YSYEKL. CDR3 length: 14 amino acids. The DNA of the CDR3 is TGCGCCAGCAGCCCCACCTGGACACAAGAGACCCAGTACTTC. Residues: CASSPTWTQETQYF.

The chain has TRBV7-2 and TRBJ1-5; D unresolved. In germline, CDR1 is SGHTA, CDR2 FQGNSA. The CDR3 has 14 residues. Trimming shortened V by 2 bases and J by 0 bases, and 5 bases separated the two germline ends. The DNA for the CDR3 is TGTGCCAGCAGCTTAAACCCTAGCAATCAGCCCCAGCATTTT. Translated, it gives CASSLNPSNQPQHF.

This sequence joins TRBV9 and TRBJ1-2, with no clear D. Germline lookup yields CDR1 SGDLS and CDR2 YYNGEE. The CDR3 covers 12 residues. V was shortened by 5 bases and J by 3 bases, with 8 bases between the two germline ends. CDR3 in DNA: TGTGCCAGCAGTTCCAGAGACTATGGCTACACCTTC. As protein: CASSSRDYGYTF. Full variable domain (outside the CDR3, taken from reference TRBV9 and TRBJ1-2): DSGVTQTPKHLITATGQRVTLRCSPRSGDLSVYWYQQSLDQGLQFLIQYYNGEERAKGNILERFSAQQFPDLHSELNLSSLELGDSALYFCASSSRDYGYTFGSGTRLTVV.

This clone was detected only once. This chain uses TRBV29-1 with TRBJ2-1; TRBD1 might be the D (5 bases). Germline CDR1 SQVTM, CDR2 ANQGSEA. Deletions cut 4 bases from V and 0 bases from J, with 13 bases between. CDR3 length: 15 amino acids. The CDR3 loop reads CSVVGVHSSYNEQFF. The CDR3 nucleotides read TGCAGCGTTGTAGGGGTCCATAGCTCCTACAATGAGCAGTTCTTC.

The gene calls are TRBV5-1 and TRBJ1-4, with 7 bases identical to TRBD1. The CDR3 is made up of 15 amino acids. Unmatched junction bases numbered 7, after V lost 4 bases and J lost 4 bases. Germline V gene sequence: CDR1 SGHRS, CDR2 YFSETQ. CDR3 DNA sequence: TGCGCCAGCAGCCCCTCACAGGGGTATAATGAAAAACTGTTTTTT. This gives the protein CASSPSQGYNEKLFF.

This clone is a singleton in its sample. V is TRBV5-8 and J is TRBJ2-1; 8 nucleotides line up with TRBD1. Germline CDR1 reads SGHTS; CDR2 reads YDEGEE. The CDR3 sequence is 15 residues long. The J segment lost 2 bases and the V segment lost 0 bases, leaving 1 base of the junction unmatched. CDR3 sequence (DNA): TGTGCCAGCAGCTTGGCCAGGGGGCCCTACAATGAGCAGTTCTTC. Protein sequence: CASSLARGPYNEQFF.

This chain joins TRBV2 and TRBJ1-2, with D unresolved. The germline V and J ends were trimmed by 8 bases and 8 bases, with 21 bases remaining between them. The CDR3 is made up of 14 amino acids. The germline CDR1 and CDR2 sequences are SNHLY and FYNNEI. CDR3 residues: CASVDMGGPRGYTF. Here the CDR3 DNA reads TGTGCCAGCGTCGATATGGGAGGGCCTCGGGGCTACACCTTC.

The chain links TRBV5-5 to TRBJ2-7; D gene uncertain. V shed 0 bases and J shed 6 bases, with 7 bases lying between them. This CDR3 region has 12 residues. The germline V gene encodes CDR1 SGHKS and CDR2 YYEKEE (reference sequence). The CDR3 DNA follows: TGTGCCAGCAGCTTGGAGTGGGGCGAGCAGTACTTC. Amino acids: CASSLEWGEQYF.

V and J are TRBV27 and TRBJ2-3, with 8 bases lining up with TRBD2. Germline assignment: CDR1 MNHEY and CDR2 SMNVEV (reference sequence). Germline trimming cut 3 bases from V and 5 bases from J; bases unmatched to any gene: 4. The CDR3 runs to 14 residues. CDR3 sequence reads: CASSFGGAVDTQYF. CDR3 nucleotide sequence: TGTGCCAGCAGTTTCGGGGGGGCCGTAGATACGCAGTATTTT.

The chain recombines TRBV4-2 with TRBJ2-3; D not certain. Germline CDR1 reads LGHNA; CDR2 reads YNFKEQ. Trimming removed 2 bases from V and 6 bases from J, with 18 bases in between. The CDR3 loop spans 16 amino acids. In nucleotides, the CDR3 is TGTGCCAGCAGCCAAAGTCGACCGGACCGATCCGATACGCAGTATTTT. Protein sequence: CASSQSRPDRSDTQYF.

This chain connects TRBV7-9 to TRBJ2-7; the match to TRBD1 covers 9 bases. Germline CDR1 reads SEHNR; CDR2 reads FQNEAQ (reference sequence). This CDR3 is 14 amino acids long. The J segment lost 5 bases and the V segment lost 5 bases, leaving 7 bases of the junction unmatched. CDR3 sequence reads: CASSPYRGLDEQYF. In DNA form, the CDR3 reads TGTGCCAGCAGCCCTTACAGGGGGCTCGACGAGCAGTACTTC. The complete variable domain, with remaining parts taken from reference TRBV7-9 and TRBJ2-7, reads DTGVSQNPRHKITKRGQNVTFRCDPISEHNRLYWYRQTLGQGPEFLTYFQNEAQLEKSRLLSDRFSAERPKGSFSTLEIQRTEQGDSAMYLCASSPYRGLDEQYFGPGTRLTVT.

The CDR3 nucleotides read TGTGCCAGCAGCCGGGTCAGGAACGATCAGCCCCAGCATTTT. Translating it yields CASSRVRNDQPQHF. The chain carries TRBV7-9 and TRBJ1-5, with unresolved D. Germline V CDR1 and CDR2: SEHNR, FQNEAQ (reference sequence). The V end was cut by 5 bases, the J end by 5 bases, with 13 bases between. CDR3 size: 14 residues.

The chain uses TRBV4-1 and TRBJ2-5; no firm D call. Germline V gene sequence: CDR1 MGHRA, CDR2 YSYEKL. The length of the CDR3 is 17 residues. V was shortened by 3 bases and J by 2 bases, with 19 bases between the two germline ends. The CDR3 sequence: CASSHETDEPVQETQYF. As DNA, the CDR3 is TGCGCCAGCAGCCACGAAACCGACGAGCCCGTGCAAGAGACCCAGTACTTC.

The chain combines TRBV11-3 with TRBJ2-3; TRBD1 matches at 8 bases. V shed 4 bases and J 2 bases; nucleotides not matched to a gene: 5. Germline-derived CDR1 and CDR2 are SGHNT and YENEEA. The CDR3 totals 15 residues. The CDR3 protein is CASSSRTGNTDTQYF. The CDR3 nucleotides are TGTGCCAGCAGCTCGCGGACAGGGAACACAGATACGCAGTATTTT. Full variable domain (outside the CDR3, taken from reference TRBV11-3 and TRBJ2-3): EAGVVQSPRYKIIEKKQPVAFWCNPISGHNTLYWYLQNLGQGPELLIRYENEEAVDDSQLPKDRFSAERLKGVDSTLKIQPAELGDSAVYLCASSSRTGNTDTQYFGPGTRLTVL.